The T cell receptor beta chain under discussion was sequenced for a study of T cells after yellow fever vaccination. The germline CDR1 and CDR2 sequences are KGHSH and LQKENI. This CDR3 comprises 14 residues. V lost 4 bases and J lost 1, with 10 bases in between. With respect to this clonotype: Antigen specificity is unknown.

General study results and limits: There was a small share of clonotypes that showed up in both the CD4 and CD8 compartments. Repertoires sorted by FACS could include abundant clonotypes that are contaminants from the bulk population. Post-booster repertoires contained most primary-vaccination clones again (approximately 97% CD4, roughly 90% CD8).

TCRdb reprocessed the 5' RACE reads with MiXCR, giving one entry per CDR3 protein. The table lists a few hundred thousand distinct CDR3 sequences, around 17% of them singletons. The sequenced sample was PBMCs, obtained roughly 5 days after the first yellow fever vaccination. This receptor was taken from a man aged 18-30 years who received the YFV17D yellow fever vaccine. This chain uses TRBV18 with TRBJ2-5, with D maybe TRBD1 (5 bases). Here the CDR3 DNA reads TGTGCCAGCTCACGGGGCCTCACCCAAGAGACCCAGTACTTC. Its protein is CASSRGLTQETQYF.